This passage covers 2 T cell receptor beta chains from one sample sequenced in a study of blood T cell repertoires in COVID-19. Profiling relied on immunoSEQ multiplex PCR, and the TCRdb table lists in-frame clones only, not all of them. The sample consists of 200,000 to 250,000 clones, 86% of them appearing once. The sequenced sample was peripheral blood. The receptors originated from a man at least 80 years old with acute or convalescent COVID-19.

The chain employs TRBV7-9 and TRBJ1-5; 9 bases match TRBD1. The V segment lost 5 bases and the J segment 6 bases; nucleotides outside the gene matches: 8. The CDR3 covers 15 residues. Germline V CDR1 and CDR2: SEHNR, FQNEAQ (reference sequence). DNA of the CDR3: TGTGCCAGCAGCCCCGGGACAGGGCGGGGTCAGCCCCAGCATTTT. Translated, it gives CASSPGTGRGQPQHF.

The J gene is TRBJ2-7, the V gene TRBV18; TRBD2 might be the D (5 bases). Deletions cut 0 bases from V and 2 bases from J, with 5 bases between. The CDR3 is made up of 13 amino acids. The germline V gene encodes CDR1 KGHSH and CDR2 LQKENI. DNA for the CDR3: TGTGCCAGCTCACCACCGAGGGCCTACGAGCAGTACTTC. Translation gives CASSPPRAYEQYF.